This is a list of T cell receptor beta chains from one sample in a study of T cells after yellow fever vaccination. TCRdb re-called the 5' RACE reads with MiXCR, one entry per CDR3 protein. Among fewer than 450,000 distinct CDR3 sequences listed, 7% to 10% were seen once. Sequenced material: PBMCs, taken approximately 40 days after the first yellow fever vaccination. Receptors originate from a young man who received the YFV17D yellow fever vaccine. The CDR3 runs from the conserved cysteine through the conserved F or W. A D gene is named only where the DNA matches it firmly. Not all rows give a size; the values are once, few, many and, for expanded clones, a class.

size,V,J,D,CDR3,DNA
-,TRBV29-1,TRBJ2-2,-,CSVEDRGAGELFF,TGCAGCGTTGAAGATCGGGGCGCCGGGGAGCTGTTTTTT
-,TRBV19,TRBJ1-4,-,CASTPRDYEKLFF,TGTGCCAGTACCCCGAGGGACTATGAAAAACTGTTTTTT
few,TRBV7-9,TRBJ2-1,-,CASSSRGSTYNEQFF,TGTGCCAGCAGCTCTCGGGGGTCTACCTACAATGAGCAGTTCTTC
many,TRBV9,TRBJ2-5,TRBD2,CASSVGSSGIQETQYF,TGTGCCAGCAGCGTAGGGAGTAGCGGGATCCAAGAGACCCAGTACTTC
few,TRBV6-5,TRBJ1-1,-,CASSYSVMNTEAFF,TGTGCCAGCAGTTACTCGGTGATGAACACTGAAGCTTTCTTT
-,TRBV9,TRBJ1-1,-,CASSVGAGDTEAFF,TGTGCCAGCAGCGTAGGGGCAGGGGACACTGAAGCTTTCTTT
few,TRBV2,TRBJ2-5,TRBD1,CASSEGVGQEETQYF,TGTGCCAGCAGTGAAGGTGTGGGACAGGAAGAGACCCAGTACTTC
few,TRBV28,TRBJ2-1,-,CASSQTPGSYNEQFF,TGTGCCAGCAGCCAAACCCCGGGATCCTACAATGAGCAGTTCTTC
many,TRBV5-5,TRBJ2-2,-,CASSAASGLRDTGELFF,TGTGCCAGCAGCGCAGCCTCGGGGCTTAGGGACACCGGGGAGCTGTTTTTT
many,TRBV5-1,TRBJ2-7,TRBD1,CASSLDRGISYEQYF,TGCGCCAGCAGCTTGGACAGGGGGATCTCCTACGAGCAGTACTTC
-,TRBV7-2,TRBJ2-5,TRBD2,CASSLGSGDQYF,TGTGCCAGCAGCTTGGGTAGCGGGGACCAGTACTTC
-,TRBV12-3/TRBV12-4,TRBJ2-3,TRBD1,CASSLARQGDTQYF,TGTGCCAGCAGTTTGGCGAGACAGGGGGATACGCAGTATTTT
few,TRBV15,TRBJ2-3,-,CATSSRERGTDTQYF,TGTGCCACCAGCAGCCGGGAGAGGGGCACAGATACGCAGTATTTT
many,TRBV5-8,TRBJ1-4,-,CASSYVTATNEKLFF,TGTGCCAGCAGCTATGTAACAGCAACTAATGAAAAACTGTTTTTT
few,TRBV5-1,TRBJ2-3,-,CASSLADLASPTDTQYF,TGCGCCAGCAGCTTGGCCGATTTAGCGTCCCCCACAGATACGCAGTATTTT
few,TRBV5-1,TRBJ1-3,TRBD1,CASSLRGQGNPGNTIYF,TGCGCCAGCAGCTTAAGAGGACAGGGGAACCCTGGAAACACCATATATTTT
few,TRBV7-9,TRBJ1-4,-,CASSSNTGEKLFF,TGTGCCAGCAGCTCCAACACGGGTGAAAAACTGTTTTTT
few,TRBV20-1,TRBJ2-3,-,CSASESRLPGTDTQYF,TGCAGTGCTAGTGAATCGAGGCTGCCGGGCACAGATACGCAGTATTTT
-,TRBV2,TRBJ2-1,TRBD2,CASSLFTSGVGNEQFF,TGTGCCAGCAGTCTATTCACTAGCGGGGTGGGGAATGAGCAGTTCTTC
-,TRBV29-1,TRBJ2-3,-,CSVEARASTDTQYF,TGCAGCGTTGAGGCCAGGGCAAGCACAGATACGCAGTATTTT
-,TRBV6-2/TRBV6-3,TRBJ2-1,-,CASSLRRPPLEQFF,TGTGCCAGCAGTCTCCGGAGACCCCCACTTGAGCAGTTCTTC
many,TRBV4-1,TRBJ2-3,TRBD1,CASSHPGQGTDTQYF,TGCGCCAGCAGCCACCCAGGACAGGGCACAGATACGCAGTATTTT
few,TRBV5-5,TRBJ1-2,-,CASSARDSTYGYTF,TGTGCCAGCAGCGCTAGGGACTCCACCTATGGCTACACCTTC